A selection of T cell receptor beta chains follows, all from one sample in a study of CD8 T cells in ankylosing spondylitis. TCRdb passed the 5' RACE reads through MiXCR, listing each CDR3 protein once. This table holds over 200,000 distinct CDR3 sequences, 8% to 11% found once. Sequencing was done on a sample of blood, either unsorted or a sorted T cell fraction (not recorded which). All receptors derive from a male donor with ankylosing spondylitis or in good health (not recorded which). Each CDR3 is given with its conserved first and last residue. Each record gives: V gene, D gene, CDR3 length, clone size, J gene, CDR3 DNA, CDR3 protein. The D gene is left open where the match is weak. Size is omitted from some rows. Given values are once, few, many or a class for expanded clones.

V: TRBV2
D: NA
length: 14
size: few
J: TRBJ2-4
DNA: TGTGCCAGCAGTACCCCGGATGCCAAAAACATTCAGTACTTC
CDR3: CASSTPDAKNIQYF

V: TRBV20-1
D: NA
length: 15
size: NA
J: TRBJ2-6
DNA: TGCAGTGCCGCCGACGCAACTGGTGGGGCCAACGTCCTGACTTTC
CDR3: CSAADATGGANVLTF

V: TRBV7-3
D: TRBD1
length: 15
size: many
J: TRBJ1-3
DNA: TGTGCCAGCAGCCCGGGACAGGGAGGAGGAAACACCATATATTTT
CDR3: CASSPGQGGGNTIYF

V: TRBV11-3
D: NA
length: 16
size: few
J: TRBJ2-6
DNA: TGTGCCAGCAGCTTTTCGACAGAGGCTGGGGCCAACGTCCTGACTTTC
CDR3: CASSFSTEAGANVLTF

V: TRBV20-1
D: TRBD1
length: 17
size: NA
J: TRBJ1-1
DNA: TGCAGTGCCGACCCCGGGACAGGGGAAAAGGGAAACACTGAAGCTTTCTTT
CDR3: CSADPGTGEKGNTEAFF

V: TRBV5-5
D: NA
length: 16
size: many
J: TRBJ1-4
DNA: TGTGCCAGCAGCTTGGCCGTGGGGACGGATTATGAAAAACTGTTTTTT
CDR3: CASSLAVGTDYEKLFF

V: TRBV5-1
D: NA
length: 18
size: NA
J: TRBJ2-5
DNA: TGCGCCAGCAGCTTGTGGGCAGGGACGGCGTTTGGAGGAGAGACCCAGTACTTC
CDR3: CASSLWAGTAFGGETQYF

V: TRBV9
D: NA
length: 14
size: NA
J: TRBJ2-1
DNA: TGTGCCAGCAGCGTAGGCTGGGCCGACAATGAGCAGTTCTTC
CDR3: CASSVGWADNEQFF

V: TRBV20-1
D: NA
length: 14
size: few
J: TRBJ1-1
DNA: TGCAGTGCTAGAGATTTGGGGGAGGGAACTGAAGCTTTCTTT
CDR3: CSARDLGEGTEAFF

V: TRBV7-9
D: NA
length: 15
size: few
J: TRBJ2-1
DNA: TGTGCCAGCCTCCCACGGGGGATCTCCTACAATGAGCAGTTCTTC
CDR3: CASLPRGISYNEQFF

V: TRBV24-1
D: NA
length: 16
size: NA
J: TRBJ2-5
DNA: TGTGCCACCAGTGACCGTACCTTAGGGTTCCGAGAGACCCAGTACTTC
CDR3: CATSDRTLGFRETQYF

V: TRBV20-1
D: NA
length: 13
size: many
J: TRBJ2-3
DNA: TGCAATGGAGCGGTCTCCAGCACAGATACGCAGTATTTT
CDR3: CNGAVSSTDTQYF

V: TRBV11-1
D: NA
length: 14
size: many
J: TRBJ1-5
DNA: TGTGCCAGCAGCTTACACAGGGCTGGTCAGCCCCAGCATTTT
CDR3: CASSLHRAGQPQHF

V: TRBV12-3/TRBV12-4
D: NA
length: 16
size: many
J: TRBJ2-1
DNA: TGTGCCAGCAGTTGGGCGACGGGGGTGTCCTACAATGAGCAGTTCTTC
CDR3: CASSWATGVSYNEQFF

V: TRBV25-1
D: TRBD1
length: 19
size: many
J: TRBJ1-4
DNA: TGTGCCAGCAGTCCAACCAGTCCCGATAACAGGGGGCCGGTTGAAAAACTGTTTTTT
CDR3: CASSPTSPDNRGPVEKLFF

V: TRBV25-1
D: NA
length: 14
size: NA
J: TRBJ2-5
DNA: TGTGCCAGCAGTGTGGAGGTCGCCACCGAGACCCAGTACTTC
CDR3: CASSVEVATETQYF

V: TRBV2
D: NA
length: 15
size: many
J: TRBJ2-2
DNA: TGTGCCAGCAGGCTAAAGGGCCAGGGGACCGGGGAGCTGTTTTTT
CDR3: CASRLKGQGTGELFF

V: TRBV24-1
D: NA
length: 16
size: many
J: TRBJ1-5
DNA: TGTGCCACCAGTGATAAGGTTGGGGAGAGAAATCAGCCCCAGCATTTT
CDR3: CATSDKVGERNQPQHF

V: TRBV3-1
D: NA
length: 15
size: many
J: TRBJ1-6
DNA: TGTGCCAGCAGCCAAGATATCCTAGCGGCTTCACCCCTCCACTTT
CDR3: CASSQDILAASPLHF

V: TRBV20-1
D: TRBD1
length: 13
size: many
J: TRBJ2-7
DNA: TGCAGTGCCCTCACAGGGGGAACCTACGAGCAGTACTTC
CDR3: CSALTGGTYEQYF

V: TRBV6-1
D: NA
length: 12
size: NA
J: TRBJ1-2
DNA: TGTGCCAGCACCTCGGGCCTAGGAGGCTACACCTTC
CDR3: CASTSGLGGYTF

V: TRBV10-3
D: NA
length: 15
size: many
J: TRBJ2-2
DNA: TGTGCCATCAGTGAGCAACCGAGGAACACCGGGGAGCTGTTTTTT
CDR3: CAISEQPRNTGELFF

V: TRBV7-2
D: NA
length: 14
size: NA
J: TRBJ2-7
DNA: TGTGCCAGCAGCCCAAGAAGACTAGCCTACGAGCAGTACTTC
CDR3: CASSPRRLAYEQYF

V: TRBV3-1
D: TRBD1
length: 15
size: few
J: TRBJ2-7
DNA: TGTGCCAGCAGCGAGACCGGGACAGGAACCTACGAGCAGTACTTC
CDR3: CASSETGTGTYEQYF

V: TRBV3-1
D: NA
length: 13
size: many
J: TRBJ1-1
DNA: TGTGCCAGCAGCCATCCGGACAGACAAGAAGCTTTCTTT
CDR3: CASSHPDRQEAFF

V: TRBV18
D: NA
length: 17
size: NA
J: TRBJ2-3
DNA: TGTGCCAGCTCACCACCGGTCCTACAGGGGAGGACAGATACGCAGTATTTT
CDR3: CASSPPVLQGRTDTQYF

V: TRBV6-5
D: NA
length: 17
size: many
J: TRBJ2-3
DNA: TGTGCCAGCAGTTACTCGAAAACACGGGCTAGCACAGATACGCAGTATTTT
CDR3: CASSYSKTRASTDTQYF

V: TRBV3-1
D: TRBD1
length: 15
size: many
J: TRBJ1-6
DNA: TGTGCCAGCAGCGTCCGACAGGGGTCGTCGTCACCCCTCCACTTT
CDR3: CASSVRQGSSSPLHF

V: TRBV7-9
D: TRBD1
length: 14
size: many
J: TRBJ2-7
DNA: TGTGCCAGCAGCTTAGCGGGACAGATCTACGAGCAGTACTTC
CDR3: CASSLAGQIYEQYF

V: TRBV12-3/TRBV12-4
D: NA
length: 15
size: many
J: TRBJ2-2
DNA: TGTGCCAGCAGTTTGGGCCCCCCTGGGCCCGGGGAGCTGTTTTTT
CDR3: CASSLGPPGPGELFF

V: TRBV27
D: NA
length: 14
size: many
J: TRBJ2-1
DNA: TGTGCCAGCAGTTTCAGCGGTCTAGAGGATGAGCAGTTCTTC
CDR3: CASSFSGLEDEQFF

V: TRBV5-1
D: NA
length: 15
size: many
J: TRBJ2-5
DNA: TGCGCCAGCAGCTTGGCTAGTACATTGCGGGAGACCCAGTACTTC
CDR3: CASSLASTLRETQYF

V: TRBV5-8
D: TRBD1
length: 16
size: many
J: TRBJ2-3
DNA: TGTGCCAGCAGCTACGGACAGGGGGCCTTCACAGATACGCAGTATTTT
CDR3: CASSYGQGAFTDTQYF

V: TRBV5-1
D: TRBD1
length: 16
size: many
J: TRBJ1-1
DNA: TGCGCCAGCAGCTTGACAGGGGGCCAGGAATCTTTCGAAGCTTTCTTT
CDR3: CASSLTGGQESFEAFF

V: TRBV7-8
D: NA
length: 18
size: few
J: TRBJ1-3
DNA: TGTGCCAGCAGCTTAGTGCCGGGACACCACCAGGCAGGAAACACCATATATTTT
CDR3: CASSLVPGHHQAGNTIYF

V: TRBV5-6
D: TRBD2
length: 17
size: few
J: TRBJ2-3
DNA: TGTGCCAGCAGCCAGGGACTAGCGGGGGCCGTCACAGATACGCAGTATTTT
CDR3: CASSQGLAGAVTDTQYF

V: TRBV7-3
D: TRBD1
length: 17
size: few
J: TRBJ1-3
DNA: TGTGCCAGCAGCTCGGGCCCAACCGGGACAGGGAGAAACACCATATATTTT
CDR3: CASSSGPTGTGRNTIYF

V: TRBV7-2
D: NA
length: 15
size: many
J: TRBJ2-2
DNA: TGTGCCAGCAGCTTAGCGGGATCGAATGCCGGGGAGCTGTTTTTT
CDR3: CASSLAGSNAGELFF

V: TRBV20-1
D: NA
length: 14
size: many
J: TRBJ2-1
DNA: TGCAGTGCAAAAACAGGGGTGAGCGGGGATGAGCAGTTCTTC
CDR3: CSAKTGVSGDEQFF

V: TRBV7-2
D: TRBD2
length: 17
size: many
J: TRBJ2-1
DNA: TGTGCCAGCAGCTTAATCGGACTAGCGGGGCCGGGGAATGAGCAGTTCTTC
CDR3: CASSLIGLAGPGNEQFF

V: TRBV7-9
D: NA
length: 15
size: NA
J: TRBJ1-5
DNA: TGTGCCAGCAGCGCAGGACGGAATAGCAATCAGCCCCAGCATTTT
CDR3: CASSAGRNSNQPQHF